The 9 T cell receptor beta chains listed next were all sequenced from one sample in a study of T cell repertoires in cytomegalovirus infection (dated by TCRdb to between 2018 and 2021). These TCRs are of unknown antigen specificity. The treatment or condition label of this sample denotes: in vitro stimulation with specific CMV peptide epitopes to enrich CMV-specific T cells. Sequenced on an Illumina HiSeq 1500. TCRdb took the public reads, trimmed them with fastp at Q25, ran MiXCR for clone calling and kept in-frame beta chains. One record per CDR3 amino acid sequence lists the most common genes and DNA. Counted in this sample were about 310,000 distinct CDR3 sequences; around 25% of them appeared once. Jointly, the top ten make up 10% to 15% of the sample. Source: cultured PBMCs, taken from culture after CMV antigen stimulation. Receptors were obtained from a human donor in good health (CMV status not recorded). Some clones in this sample may be carry-over from other donors' samples.

This clonotype occurred a few times. The V gene is TRBV7-6, the J gene TRBJ1-4; TRBD1 is a possible D gene (6 bases). Trimming removed 3 bases at V and 9 bases at J, with 17 bases between. Germline V gives CDR1 SGHVS, CDR2 FNYEAQ. This CDR3 spans 15 amino acids. Written as DNA, the CDR3 is TGTGCCAGCAGCTTGAGCAGGGGCGGGAAAAAAAAACTGTTTTTT. It specifies CASSLSRGGKKKLFF.

This clonotype appeared many times. The rearrangement joins TRBV7-2 to TRBJ1-3; D remains unclear. Per germline, CDR1 SGHTA and CDR2 FQGNSA. V lost 5 bases to trimming and J lost 0 bases, with 11 bases between them. The CDR3 length is 15 residues. CDR3 residues: CASSEIVSSGNTIYF. The CDR3 bases are TGTGCCAGCAGCGAAATAGTTTCCTCTGGAAACACCATATATTTT.

The chain uses TRBV27 and TRBJ1-1, with TRBD1 matching over 7 bases. CDR1 is MNHEY, CDR2 SMNVEV, per germline (reference sequence). The CDR3 extends over 14 amino acids. V was clipped by 5 bases and J by 5 bases; unmatched bases: 8. For the CDR3, the DNA is TGTGCCAGCAGTACCCTAACAGGGGAGACTGAAGCTTTCTTT. This sequence encodes CASSTLTGETEAFF.

This chain links TRBV27 with TRBJ1-5, with no clear D. This CDR3 has 16 amino acids. CDR1 MNHEY and CDR2 SMNVEV come from the germline V gene (reference sequence). Trimming shortened V by 7 bases and J by 4 bases, and 20 bases separated the two germline ends. This chain's CDR3 is CASTYPPSKGNQPQHF. DNA of the CDR3: TGTGCCAGCACCTACCCTCCAAGCAAAGGTAATCAGCCCCAGCATTTT.

The V gene is TRBV2, the J gene TRBJ2-7; D is possibly TRBD1 or TRBD2 (5 bases each). The V gene lost 2 bases and the J gene lost 2 bases, with 10 bases spanning the gap. The germline V gene has CDR1 SNHLY and CDR2 FYNNEI. CDR3 length: 14 amino acids. CDR3 sequence: CASSEPRGAYEQYV. The CDR3 DNA follows: TGTGCCAGCAGTGAACCCAGAGGGGCCTACGAGCAGTACGTC.

The chain has TRBV9 and TRBJ2-1, with TRBD2 matching over 9 bases. The CDR3 consists of 16 residues. V lost 5 bases and J lost 3; bases outside the gene matches: 9. In germline, CDR1 is SGDLS, CDR2 YYNGEE. The CDR3 loop reads CASRAAGGPGYNEQFF. The DNA for the CDR3 is TGTGCCAGCAGGGCGGCGGGAGGGCCGGGCTACAATGAGCAGTTCTTC.

This clonotype appeared many times. The CDR3 DNA sequence: TGTGCCAGCAGCTTAGCGGCTAGCGGGAGGGCCGGCTATCAAGAGACCCAGTACTTC. Translating it yields CASSLAASGRAGYQETQYF. This chain links TRBV7-2 with TRBJ2-5; 12 bases map to TRBD2. CDR3 length: 19 residues. The V segment lost 0 bases and the J segment 2 bases; nucleotides outside the gene matches: 10. Germline V gene lookup returns CDR1 SGHTA and CDR2 FQGNSA.

With regard to this clonotype: A much larger clone differs from this one at a single base, so this may be a read error. This chain connects TRBV7-2 to TRBJ1-3; D is undetermined. The germline V gene encodes CDR1 SGHTA and CDR2 FQGNSA. There are 16 residues in the CDR3. The CDR3 spells CSSSLAPGLSGNTIYF. Here the CDR3 DNA reads TGTTCCAGCAGCTTAGCGCCTGGGCTCTCTGGAAACACCATATATTTT.

V is TRBV6-5 and J is TRBJ1-2; D remains unclear. Trimming stripped 6 bases from V and 2 bases from J, with 10 bases between. The V gene's germline CDR1 is MNHEY and CDR2 SVGAGI. The CDR3 is 13 amino acids. DNA of the CDR3: TGTGCCAGCAGCGCCGGGTTGAACTATGGCTACACCTTC. Translating it yields CASSAGLNYGYTF.